The rows below give T cell receptor beta chains drawn from one sample of a study of tumor-infiltrating lymphocytes in localized non-small cell lung cancer. Profiling relied on immunoSEQ multiplex PCR, and the TCRdb table lists in-frame clones only, not all of them. In the table there are about 16,000 clones, around 75% of which are singletons. Sequenced material: lung tumor tissue. The origin of the receptors is a human donor with non-small cell lung cancer. Both conserved end residues are part of each CDR3. A D gene is named only where the DNA matches it firmly. Size values are once, few and many counts, or a class for expanded clones, and some rows have none.

J gene	D gene	clone size	V gene	CDR3 length	CDR3 DNA	CDR3 protein
TRBJ2-6	TRBD1	NA	TRBV7-2	20	TGTGCCAGCAGCTTAGCGAGTTCCGGGACAGGGCACGCTGGGGCCAACGTCCTGACTTTC	CASSLASSGTGHAGANVLTF
TRBJ2-3	NA	NA	TRBV4-2	12	TGTGCCAGCAGCCAATCCATTGGGACGCAGTATTTT	CASSQSIGTQYF
TRBJ2-2	TRBD2	few	TRBV5-1	16	TGCGCCAGCAGCTTACTAGCGGGAGAAGTGGTCGGGGAGCTGTTTTTT	CASSLLAGEVVGELFF
TRBJ2-1	TRBD2	few	TRBV5-1	17	TGCGCCAGCAGCTTGGCCTTGAGCGGGGCCTCCTACAATGAGCAGTTCTTC	CASSLALSGASYNEQFF
TRBJ2-3	NA	NA	TRBV5-6	15	TGTGCCAGCAGCTTGGCCATGGGCGGCACAGATACGCAGTATTTT	CASSLAMGGTDTQYF
TRBJ1-2	TRBD1	NA	TRBV6-1	17	TGTGCCAGCAGTGGACGCCTGGGACAGATTGTAAACTATGGCTACACCTTC	CASSGRLGQIVNYGYTF
TRBJ2-7	TRBD2	NA	TRBV7-9	15	TGTGCCAGCAGCAGTCCAGGACTAGCGTTCTACGAGCAGTACTTC	CASSSPGLAFYEQYF
TRBJ2-6	TRBD2	NA	TRBV7-9	18	TGTGCCAGCAGCTTGACTAGCGGGGCGATCTCTGGGGCCAACGTCCTGACTTTC	CASSLTSGAISGANVLTF
TRBJ1-2	NA	NA	TRBV5-1	16	TGCGCCAGCAAAAGCACACAGGGCGTGACCAACTATGGCTACACCTTC	CASKSTQGVTNYGYTF
TRBJ1-3	TRBD1	few	TRBV18	13	TGTGCCAGCTCCACGGACAGGGGAAACACCATATATTTT	CASSTDRGNTIYF
TRBJ1-2	NA	medium-sized	TRBV7-3	14	TGTGCCAGCAGCGTTGGGGGGACTGGGGATGGCTACACCTTC	CASSVGGTGDGYTF
TRBJ2-3	NA	NA	TRBV18	13	TGTGCCAGCTCATTCCTAGCGATGGATACGCAGTATTTT	CASSFLAMDTQYF
TRBJ1-5	TRBD1	NA	TRBV7-8	16	TGTGCCAGCAGCCGTACAGGGGGTAATAGCAATCAGCCCCAGCATTTT	CASSRTGGNSNQPQHF
TRBJ1-2	NA	few	TRBV6-5	16	TGTGCCAGCAGTTACTCGGGAGGTCGCAGGGACTATGGCTACACCTTC	CASSYSGGRRDYGYTF
TRBJ2-7	TRBD1	NA	TRBV27	15	TGTGCCAGCAGTCCTAAACAGGGGGCGCGATACGAGCAGTACTTC	CASSPKQGARYEQYF
TRBJ1-3	TRBD1	NA	TRBV5-1	16	TGCGCCAGCAGCTTGCCGACAGGGGCCTCTGGAAACACCATATATTTT	CASSLPTGASGNTIYF
TRBJ2-3	NA	NA	TRBV7-2	12	TGTGCCAGCAGCTTAGGAGGTGGTACGCAGTATTTT	CASSLGGGTQYF
TRBJ1-2	NA	NA	TRBV9	13	TGTGCCAGCAGCGTAGTGCCTAACTATGGCTACACCTTC	CASSVVPNYGYTF
TRBJ2-1	NA	NA	TRBV14	13	TGTGCCAGCAGCCAAGATCGGGCTACGGGGCAGTTCTTC	CASSQDRATGQFF
TRBJ2-1	NA	NA	TRBV25-1	13	TGTGCCAGCAGTGGGCAGGGGGGTAATGAGCAGTTCTTC	CASSGQGGNEQFF
TRBJ2-7	NA	NA	TRBV5-4	14	TGTGCCAGCAGCTCCGGGGGGCGGGTGAACGAGCAGTACTTC	CASSSGGRVNEQYF
TRBJ1-1	NA	NA	TRBV28	13	TGTGCCAGCAGTTCCCCAGGGTTCACTGAAGCTTTCTTT	CASSSPGFTEAFF
TRBJ2-7	TRBD2	NA	TRBV29-1	13	TGCAGCGTTGATCTAGCGGGAGTATCCGAGCAGTACTTC	CSVDLAGVSEQYF
TRBJ1-1	TRBD1	NA	TRBV6-6	14	TGTGCCAGCAGTTACTCCGGGACAGACACTGAAGCTTTCTTT	CASSYSGTDTEAFF
TRBJ1-5	NA	NA	TRBV30	13	TGTGCCTGGAGTGACGGGGGATCTCAGCCCCAGCATTTT	CAWSDGGSQPQHF
TRBJ1-4	NA	NA	TRBV2	14	TGTGCCAGCAGTGATTCACAGGAAAATGAAAAACTGTTTTTT	CASSDSQENEKLFF
TRBJ1-1	NA	NA	TRBV25-1	14	TGTGCCAGCAGTGCCCTGGGTGTGAACACTGAAGCTTTCTTT	CASSALGVNTEAFF
TRBJ1-4	TRBD1	medium-sized	TRBV5-1	17	TGCGCCAGCAGCTTGAGGACAGGCCTTGCAACTAATGAAAAACTGTTTTTT	CASSLRTGLATNEKLFF
TRBJ1-5	TRBD1	few	TRBV7-2	14	TGTGCCAGCAGCCCTAGACAGGGCGATCAGCCCCAGCATTTT	CASSPRQGDQPQHF
TRBJ2-4	NA	NA	TRBV11-3	16	TGTGCCAGCAGCTTAGGAGAGGGAATAGCCAAAAACATTCAGTACTTC	CASSLGEGIAKNIQYF
TRBJ1-1	NA	medium-sized	TRBV2	13	TGTGCCAGCAAGACGCTGGGAAACACTGAAGCTTTCTTT	CASKTLGNTEAFF
TRBJ1-2	TRBD1	NA	TRBV6-5	15	TGTGCCAGCAGTTACACCGGGACAGCTAACTATGGCTACACCTTC	CASSYTGTANYGYTF
TRBJ1-4	NA	NA	TRBV5-6	15	TGTGCCAGCAGCTTGGAAGGGGAGGCTAATGAAAAACTGTTTTTT	CASSLEGEANEKLFF
TRBJ2-1	NA	NA	TRBV5-4	15	TGTGCCAGCAGCCTGGTGGGAGGGGGGTACAATGAGCAGTTCTTC	CASSLVGGGYNEQFF
TRBJ2-1	NA	NA	TRBV7-8	17	TGTGCCAGCAGCTTAGACGACGGGGGCACCTCCTACAATGAGCAGTTCTTC	CASSLDDGGTSYNEQFF
TRBJ1-1	NA	NA	TRBV5-1	12	TGCGCCAGCAGCTCCGGGACATTTGAAGCTTTCTTT	CASSSGTFEAFF
TRBJ2-5	TRBD2	NA	TRBV2	12	TGTGCCACCCAGCGGGAGGGGGGGGTCCAGTACTTC	CATQREGGVQYF
TRBJ2-7	NA	NA	TRBV15	13	TGTGCCACCAGCAGAGATCCTTTGAACGAGCAGTACTTC	CATSRDPLNEQYF
TRBJ1-1	NA	NA	TRBV19	15	TGTGCCAGTACCCTGGTGGGGACCGCGAACACTGAAGCTTTCTTT	CASTLVGTANTEAFF
TRBJ2-3	TRBD2	few	TRBV28	15	TGTGCCAGCAGTTTGACGGGGGAGGGCCCAGATACGCAGTATTTT	CASSLTGEGPDTQYF
TRBJ1-5	TRBD1	NA	TRBV19	16	TGTGCCAGTAACACCGGGACAGGGATTAGCAATCAGCCCCAGCATTTT	CASNTGTGISNQPQHF
TRBJ2-7	NA	NA	TRBV30	15	TGTGCCTGGACCGCTGTCGGGAGAGGTGCCTACGAGCAGTACTTC	CAWTAVGRGAYEQYF
TRBJ2-1	TRBD2	NA	TRBV19	15	TGTGCCAGTAGGGTAACCGGGACTAACTACAATGAGCAGTTCTTC	CASRVTGTNYNEQFF
TRBJ1-5	NA	NA	TRBV6-6	15	TGTGCCAGCAGTTACTCGGACCCTAGCAATCAGCCCCAGCATTTT	CASSYSDPSNQPQHF
TRBJ2-1	TRBD1	NA	TRBV6-6	15	TGTGCCAGCAGTACAGGGGGCGGTCTAGGAGGTGAGCAGTTCTTC	CASSTGGGLGGEQFF
TRBJ2-7	NA	NA	TRBV28	15	TGTGCCAGCGTAGGGCCGCTGGGGAGGTACGACGAGCAGTACTTC	CASVGPLGRYDEQYF
TRBJ2-5	TRBD2	NA	TRBV6-6	13	TGTGCCACCCGACTAGCGGGAGGAGAGACCCAGTACTTC	CATRLAGGETQYF
TRBJ2-7	NA	NA	TRBV5-1	15	TGCGCCAGCAGCTTGGATCAGGGGCCAACCTACGAGCAGTACTTC	CASSLDQGPTYEQYF
TRBJ1-2	NA	NA	TRBV29-1	13	TGCAGCGTACGAACCTCAGGGGCAGGTGGCTACACCTTC	CSVRTSGAGGYTF
TRBJ2-7	TRBD2	NA	TRBV5-1	14	TGCGCCAGCAGCTCTACTAGCGGGAGAGGCGAGCAGTACTTC	CASSSTSGRGEQYF
TRBJ2-3	NA	NA	TRBV19	13	TGTGCCAGTACCTCGGGACTCCTAGATACGCAGTATTTT	CASTSGLLDTQYF
TRBJ1-2	TRBD1	few	TRBV30	15	TGTGCCTGGAGTGGAGTGACAGGGGACACCTATGGCTACACCTTC	CAWSGVTGDTYGYTF
TRBJ1-5	TRBD1	NA	TRBV11-2	17	TGTGCCAGCAGCCCAGGACAGGGATCAGCCCCCTATCAGCCCCAGCATTTT	CASSPGQGSAPYQPQHF
TRBJ2-5	TRBD2	NA	TRBV11-2	15	TGTGCCAGCAGCTTAAGGCTAGCGGGGGTCGAGACCCAGTACTTC	CASSLRLAGVETQYF
TRBJ2-2	NA	NA	TRBV25-1	15	TGTGCCAGCAGTGCCCTCGGGGCAAATAGCGGGGAGCTGTTTTTT	CASSALGANSGELFF
TRBJ2-1	NA	NA	TRBV5-8	15	TGTGCCAGCAGCTTCGGTCAGGGACATAGGGATGAGCAGTTCTTC	CASSFGQGHRDEQFF
TRBJ2-5	NA	once	TRBV4-3	13	TGCGCCAGCAGCCAAGGATTAGAGGAGACCCAGTACTTC	CASSQGLEETQYF
TRBJ1-5	NA	NA	TRBV7-9	13	TGTGCCAGCAGCCCGGTGGGGGAACAGCCCCAGCATTTT	CASSPVGEQPQHF
TRBJ2-7	NA	NA	TRBV28	16	TGTGCCAGCAGTTCCGACCAGGCAGGCCTTACCTACGAGCAGTACTTC	CASSSDQAGLTYEQYF